The sequence of this TCR beta chain was determined in a study of blood T cell repertoires in COVID-19. Measured with immunoSEQ multiplex PCR; TCRdb has only the in-frame clones, and not every one. The table shows around 150,000 clones, with approximately 92% occurring only once. V gave up 7 bases and J gave up 3 bases; unmatched junction bases: 3. CDR3 length: 13 amino acids. Germline CDR1 is MNHEY and CDR2 is SVGEGT. The rearrangement uses TRBV6-2 or TRBV6-3 and TRBJ2-7; 10 bases align to TRBD2. Material: peripheral blood. This TCR came from a woman aged 55 to 70 with active COVID-19. The chain's CDR3 is CASIPSGSYEQYF. The CDR3 nucleotides are TGTGCCAGCATCCCTAGCGGGAGCTACGAGCAGTACTTC.